This record covers a single TCR beta chain. Its cognate antigen is unknown. This record belongs to a study of identical twins. Findings and caveats of the study: The analysis was cross-sectional rather than longitudinal within donors. Among out-of-frame alpha sequences shared by twins, low generation probability occurred in excess.

The ends lost 5 bases at V and 4 bases at J; junction bases unmatched: 5. The CDR3 covers 14 residues. Germline CDR1 DFQATT, CDR2 SNEGSKA (reference sequence). One entry per CDR3 protein, called by TCRdb with MiXCR from the 5' RACE reads. There are 350,000 to 450,000 distinct CDR3 sequences in the sample; 18% occur only once, and 9% to 15% lies in the top ten. The receptor's source is a middle-aged man in good health. V is TRBV20-1 and J is TRBJ2-1; 10 bases are shared with TRBD2. The sample taken for sequencing was naive T cells sorted from blood. As DNA, the CDR3 is TGCAGTGCTGACACTAGCGGGGTTTACAATGAGCAGTTCTTC. This encodes CSADTSGVYNEQFF.